These T cell receptor beta chains were read from a single sample in a study of blood T cell repertoires in COVID-19. Libraries were prepared by immunoSEQ multiplex PCR; TCRdb keeps only in-frame clonotypes and omits some of them. The sample holds about 160,000 clones; under 95% are singletons and the top ten take around 17%. Sequenced sample: peripheral blood. The receptors derive from a man in his 60s with active or convalescent COVID-19. Both conserved end residues are trimmed from each CDR3. The size field is filled for only some rows; it gives once, few, many or a size class.

clone size | V gene | CDR3 protein
- | TRBV27 | ASSLEWQANSPLH
- | TRBV27 | ASSWDRGLDTEAF
- | TRBV18 | ASSTGQGAGSPLH
- | TRBV7-8 | ASSPRDMSTDTQY
- | TRBV24-1 | ATSEWDSWY
- | TRBV5-4 | ASSLGQVRNTEAF
- | TRBV5-1 | ASSMTSGASYEQY
few | TRBV7-9 | ASSLGDRGAEKLF
once | TRBV19 | ASSIPLDRYGYT
- | TRBV5-6 | ASSLGGGNRNTIY
- | TRBV5-4 | ASTSGGGTGELF
- | TRBV10-1 | ATETRRGGEQF
- | TRBV10-3 | AISELGADTQY
- | TRBV11-1 | ASSFSGRALRNEQF
- | TRBV10-3 | AISGGGGLNTGELF
- | TRBV4-1 | ASSQVSGQSYEQY
- | TRBV10-3 | AINDGRGTDTQY
- | TRBV5-1 | ASSLWGQGNAEAF
- | TRBV6-6 | ASRLTGEITIY
- | TRBV6-5 | ASSSLRQGNYGYT
few | TRBV7-8 | ASSLANREFSNQPQH
- | TRBV18 | ASSPEVYEQY
- | TRBV6-6 | ASRPGLAGIYEQY
- | TRBV27 | ASSSTIGQGRSYNSPLH
- | TRBV5-1 | ASSLPKGQGNEQF
- | TRBV10-2 | ASSEGTGYGYT
- | TRBV4-1 | ASSQDLNRVVYGYT
- | TRBV11-3 | ASSLLGGSYNEQF
- | TRBV18 | ASSLQGQDEKLF
- | TRBV7-9 | ASSSGESYEQY
- | TRBV10-3 | AISRDRGSYNEQF
- | TRBV5-1 | ASSLQGSNQPQH
- | TRBV10-1 | ASSESRSTEAF
- | TRBV10-3 | AISGTDYEQY
- | TRBV2 | ASSDWASGGAQDTQY
- | TRBV11-2 | ASSLGGIEAF
- | TRBV29-1 | SVGGAGQPQH
- | TRBV29-1 | SVDRGRIDNEQF
- | TRBV12-3/TRBV12-4 | ASSAISGNTIY
- | TRBV19 | ASSIDPVRTGGKYSNQPQH
- | TRBV18 | ASSLGLQNTEAF
- | TRBV5-1 | ASASGPGTVWNTEAF
- | TRBV27 | ASSTPRQSSYNEQF
once | TRBV5-5 | ASSDPDRGQLFEAF
- | TRBV27 | ASSLYGGGIVEETQY
once | TRBV5-4 | ASSLGAGQGIYGYT
- | TRBV9 | ASSVDRVNTEAF
- | TRBV12-3/TRBV12-4 | ASSGIPGVQF
- | TRBV11-2 | AAGRGSSYNEQF
few | TRBV7-2 | ASSLTGPGGYT
- | TRBV10-1 | ASSESGQAYEQY
- | TRBV15 | ATSRGGQGVFGITEAF
- | TRBV7-9 | ASSSSGGNYGYT
- | TRBV5-1 | ASSLAAAGHGYT
- | TRBV10-1 | ASSPGIGPAGDLQPQH
once | TRBV29-1 | SVGTVKDTQY
- | TRBV27 | ASSSDRGTEAF